This TCR beta chain was profiled in a study of blood T cell repertoires in COVID-19. Study-level information: Sites across the United States, Italy and Spain contributed samples from acute and convalescent COVID-19.

Sequenced by immunoSEQ multiplex PCR; TCRdb stores in-frame clones only, minus some. This table holds 200,000 to 250,000 clones, 84% found once. This clone was detected ten times or more. Sequenced input: PBMCs or T cells enriched from blood (not recorded which). The receptor was isolated from a man between 60 and 75 years old who had recovered from COVID-19.

CDR3 region: CSARDGGGSPLHF. In nucleotides, the CDR3 is TGCAGCGCCAGGGATGGCGGGGGTTCACCCCTCCACTTT. The genes are TRBV29-1 and TRBJ1-6; TRBD1 might be the D (5 bases). CDR3 length: 13 residues. The V gene lost 7 bases and the J gene lost 9 bases, with 16 bases spanning the gap. In germline, CDR1 is SQVTM, CDR2 ANQGSEA.